The rows below give T cell receptor beta chains drawn from one sample of a study of Graves' ophthalmopathy and Graves' hyperthyroidism. TCRdb analysed the multiplex PCR reads with MiXCR anew, one entry per CDR3 protein. The table includes about 480,000 distinct CDR3 sequences, roughly an eighth detected once. Sequencing was carried out using blood. The receptors here all came from a woman aged 25 to 39 with Graves' ophthalmopathy. Both conserved end residues are part of each CDR3. D genes are given only for firm matches. Clone size appears in some rows only: once, few, many, or a class for an expanded clone.

>TRBJ1-2|TRBV30|many|.
TGTGCCTGGAGTTGGAACTATGGCTACACCTTC
CAWSWNYGYTF
>TRBJ2-7|TRBV19|many|.
TGTGCCAGTAGTTCTCGGGACGGGTCCTACGAGCAGTACTTC
CASSSRDGSYEQYF
>TRBJ2-5|TRBV18|.|TRBD1
TGTGCCAGCTCACCACCTGGGACAGCTATTCAAGAGACCCAGTACTTC
CASSPPGTAIQETQYF
>TRBJ2-7|TRBV3-1|many|TRBD2
TGTGCCAGCAGCCAAGGACTAGCGGGGGGTTCCTACGAGCAGTACTTC
CASSQGLAGGSYEQYF
>TRBJ1-5|TRBV30|.|.
TGTGCCTGGAGCCAATATAGGAGCAATCAGCCCCAGCATTTT
CAWSQYRSNQPQHF
>TRBJ2-7|TRBV27|many|TRBD2
TGTGCCAGCAGTCCTATAGGGACTAGGCCCTACGAGCAGTACTTC
CASSPIGTRPYEQYF
>TRBJ1-2|TRBV27|.|.
TGTGCCAGCAGTTTATCGAACGGGGACTATGGCTACACCTTC
CASSLSNGDYGYTF
>TRBJ2-7|TRBV7-2|many|TRBD1
TGTGCCAGCACCGTACCGGGACAGGGGCGTTACGAGCAGTACTTC
CASTVPGQGRYEQYF
>TRBJ2-7|TRBV6-5|many|TRBD1
TGTGCCAGCAGTTATAGGGGACAGGGGATCTACGAGCAGTACTTC
CASSYRGQGIYEQYF
>TRBJ2-5|TRBV9|.|TRBD2
TGTGCCAGCAGCTTTGGGCCGGGGGGGCTCGGGGAGACCCAGTACTTC
CASSFGPGGLGETQYF
>TRBJ2-4|TRBV2|few|.
TGTGCCAGCAGTTCGTCCAGGGATTACATTCAGTACTTC
CASSSSRDYIQYF
>TRBJ1-1|TRBV5-4|many|.
TGTGCCAGCAGGGATGCATCGTCAGGCGCAGGAGCTTTCTTT
CASRDASSGAGAFF
>TRBJ2-7|TRBV7-6|many|.
TGTGCCAGCAGCTTAGACGGATTAGCCTACGAGCAGTACTTC
CASSLDGLAYEQYF
>TRBJ1-2|TRBV6-5|.|TRBD1
TGTGCCAGCAGTTACACCGGGACAGGGCCCTATGGCTACACCTTC
CASSYTGTGPYGYTF
>TRBJ2-2|TRBV19|.|TRBD1
TGTGCCAGTAGTATCACCAGGGGGACCGGGGAGCTGTTTTTT
CASSITRGTGELFF
>TRBJ1-2|TRBV7-9|many|.
TGTGCCAGCAGCTTAGTAGAGGGGCACTATGGCTACACCTTC
CASSLVEGHYGYTF
>TRBJ1-2|TRBV20-1|many|.
TGCAGTGCTAGAACGGGGGCGGGCTATGGCTACACCTTC
CSARTGAGYGYTF
>TRBJ1-5|TRBV12-3/TRBV12-4|many|.
TGTGCCAGCAGTAAGAGGGGTAATAGCAATCAGCCCCAGCATTTT
CASSKRGNSNQPQHF
>TRBJ2-7|TRBV6-1|many|.
TGTGCCAGCAGTGTGGGTACCGGGTCGGCCTACGAGCAGTACTTC
CASSVGTGSAYEQYF
>TRBJ1-2|TRBV2|many|.
TGTGCCAGCAGTGAATTAGGAATATATGGCTACACCTTC
CASSELGIYGYTF
>TRBJ2-7|TRBV5-4|many|.
TGTGCCAGCAGCACCAGCCGCGGCAATTCCTACGAGCAGTACTTC
CASSTSRGNSYEQYF
>TRBJ1-2|TRBV15|many|TRBD1
TGTGCCACCAGCAGAGGTCCGGGACAGGGAGGCGGCTACACCTTC
CATSRGPGQGGGYTF
>TRBJ1-5|TRBV2|.|TRBD1
TGTGCCAGCAGGGACAGGGGTGAGCAGCCCCAGCATTTT
CASRDRGEQPQHF
>TRBJ2-2|TRBV6-1|.|.
TGTGCCATCAGTGGAGGGACCGGGGAGCTGTTTTTT
CAISGGTGELFF
>TRBJ1-1|TRBV29-1|many|TRBD1
TGCAGCGGGACCGGGACAGGGGACACTGAAGCTTTCTTT
CSGTGTGDTEAFF
>TRBJ2-5|TRBV6-1|few|.
TGTGCCAGCAGCACCTACCGGCAAGAGACCCAGTACTTC
CASSTYRQETQYF
>TRBJ2-6|TRBV6-4|many|.
TGTGCCAGCAGTGACTCAACCTCTGGGGCCAACGTCCTGACTTTC
CASSDSTSGANVLTF
>TRBJ2-5|TRBV28|many|TRBD1
TGTGCCAGCAGTTTCCGACATAGGGGACAGGGGGAGACCCAGTACTTC
CASSFRHRGQGETQYF
>TRBJ1-3|TRBV5-1|.|.
TGCGCCAGCAGCTCGGGGCCCTCTGGAAACACCATATATTTT
CASSSGPSGNTIYF
>TRBJ2-2|TRBV6-4|.|.
TGTGCCAGCAGTGACTCACCGGGCACCGGGGAGCTGTTTTTT
CASSDSPGTGELFF
>TRBJ2-5|TRBV2|.|.
TGTGCCAGCAGTGTCTTTACGGCCGAAGAGACCCAGTACTTC
CASSVFTAEETQYF
>TRBJ1-3|TRBV7-6|many|TRBD1
TGTGCCAGCAGTCCTAGACAGGGGGCCGGCCACTCTGGAAACACCATATATTTT
CASSPRQGAGHSGNTIYF
>TRBJ2-7|TRBV24-1|many|TRBD2
TGTGCCACCAACAGACTAGCGGGAGTTGTGGAGCAGTACTTC
CATNRLAGVVEQYF
>TRBJ1-1|TRBV29-1|.|TRBD1
TGCAGCGTTGGACCAGGGGGGAGGAGGACTGAAGCTTGCTTT
CSVGPGGRRTEACF
>TRBJ1-1|TRBV6-1|many|.
TGTGCCAGCAGGAACAGAGAACAGAACACTGAAGCTTTCTTT
CASRNREQNTEAFF
>TRBJ1-1|TRBV30|once|TRBD1
TGTGCCTGGGACGGGACAGGGCCCTACATTGAAGCTTTCTTT
CAWDGTGPYIEAFF
>TRBJ2-7|TRBV28|many|TRBD1
TGTGCCAGCAGTCTCTTGTCCGGGACAGTGGGCTACGAGCAGTACTTC
CASSLLSGTVGYEQYF